The 20 T cell receptor beta chains below were found in one sample sequenced in a study of blood T cell repertoires in COVID-19. Repertoires were generated with immunoSEQ multiplex PCR, while TCRdb's copy carries only in-frame clones and drops some. The sample carries roughly 100,000 clones, 75% to 85% recorded once. Specimen: peripheral blood. Every receptor here comes from a woman older than 75 with acute or convalescent COVID-19.

The chain links TRBV19 to TRBJ2-7; 10 bases align to TRBD1. The J segment lost 4 bases and the V segment lost 6 bases, leaving 9 bases of the junction unmatched. Germline V gene data show CDR1 as LNHDA and CDR2 as SQIVND (reference sequence). The CDR3 is made up of 15 amino acids. The CDR3: CASSYDRGRVYEQYF. In DNA form, the CDR3 reads TGTGCCAGTAGCTACGACAGGGGGCGCGTGTACGAGCAGTACTTC. The variable domain in full, with the rest retrieved from reference TRBV19 and TRBJ2-7, is DGGITQSPKYLFRKEGQNVTLSCEQNLNHDAMYWYRQDPGQGLRLIYYSQIVNDFQKGDIAEGYSVSREKKESFPLTVTSAQKNPTAFYLCASSYDRGRVYEQYFGPGTRLTVT.

This clone has just one count. The chain employs TRBV7-2 and TRBJ1-5; 7 bases map to TRBD1. CDR3 length equals 15 residues. Germline V gene data show CDR1 as SGHTA and CDR2 as FQGNSA. The trim removed 3 bases at V and 2 bases at J, leaving 4 bases unmatched. CDR3 sequence (DNA): TGTGCCAGCAGCTTGAACAGGGGAGGCAATCAGCCCCAGCATTTT. Protein product: CASSLNRGGNQPQHF.

By proportion, this clone is medium-sized (0.01 to 0.1%). The CDR3 region is CASSSGRTSNTGELFF. The CDR3 DNA follows: TGTGCCAGCAGCAGCGGGAGGACATCGAACACCGGGGAGCTGTTTTTT. The chain combines TRBV5-8 with TRBJ2-2; 9 bases are a match to TRBD2. After removal of 4 bases from V and 0 bases from J, the junction contained 4 bases not matched to a gene. Germline V gene sequence: CDR1 SGHTS, CDR2 YDEGEE. The CDR3 sequence is 16 residues long.

CDR3 bases: TGTGCCAGCAGCTTGGGACTAGCCCATGAGCAGTTCTTC. Its protein is CASSLGLAHEQFF. This sequence joins TRBV5-5 and TRBJ2-1; TRBD2 matches at 7 bases. The CDR3 is made up of 13 amino acids. In germline, CDR1 is SGHKS, CDR2 YYEKEE (reference sequence). The trim removed 0 bases at V and 8 bases at J, leaving 2 bases unmatched. Drawing the rest from reference TRBV5-5 and TRBJ2-1, the complete variable domain is DAGVTQSPTHLIKTRGQQVTLRCSPISGHKSVSWYQQVLGQGPQFIFQYYEKEERGRGNFPDRFSARQFPNYSSELNVNALLLGDSALYLCASSLGLAHEQFFGPGTRLTVL.

V and J are TRBV29-1 and TRBJ2-2; possible D gene TRBD1, 6 bases. Trimming removed 6 bases from V and 6 bases from J, with 20 bases in between. The CDR3 loop spans 15 amino acids. In germline, CDR1 is SQVTM, CDR2 ANQGSEA. The CDR3 DNA is TGCAGCGTCGAGATGGGACAAAAAGGTCCCGGGGAGCTGTTTTTT. Residues: CSVEMGQKGPGELFF.

CDR3 nucleotides: TGTGCCAGCAGTTACTCGAGTATAGCGGCCTACGAGCAGTACTTC. Translation gives CASSYSSIAAYEQYF. V and J are TRBV6-5 and TRBJ2-7; a weak D match, TRBD2 (6 bases). CDR1 is MNHEY, CDR2 SVGAGI, per germline. Trimming stripped 0 bases from V and 2 bases from J, with 11 bases between. The CDR3 runs to 15 residues.

The gene calls are TRBV7-9 and TRBJ2-2; 9 nucleotides line up with TRBD2. The CDR3 covers 16 residues. The germline V gene has CDR1 SEHNR and CDR2 FQNEAQ (reference sequence). Trimming took 5 bases from V and 1 from J; bases not matched to a gene: 5. CDR3 sequence: CASSGSGGMNTGELFF. Written as DNA, the CDR3 is TGTGCCAGCAGCGGGAGCGGGGGGATGAACACCGGGGAGCTGTTTTTT.

The table lists this clone with a few counts. The genes are TRBV5-1 and TRBJ2-7; possible D gene TRBD2, 5 bases. The germline V gene encodes CDR1 SGHRS and CDR2 YFSETQ. The CDR3 covers 14 residues. V shed 4 bases and J shed 3 bases, with 14 bases lying between them. This chain's CDR3 is CASSPGLDFYEQYF. CDR3 coding DNA: TGCGCCAGCAGCCCTGGACTCGACTTCTACGAGCAGTACTTC.

The genes are TRBV27 and TRBJ1-2; D ambiguous. The V end was cut by 5 bases, the J end by 5 bases, with 9 bases between. Germline CDR1 and CDR2: MNHEY and SMNVEV (reference sequence). This CDR3 region has 12 residues. The CDR3: CASSPRGYGYTF. DNA for the CDR3: TGTGCCAGCAGTCCGCGGGGTTATGGCTACACCTTC.

The V call is TRBV7-2, the J call TRBJ2-5; weak D call: TRBD2 (7 bases). Germline CDR1 SGHTA, CDR2 FQGNSA. This CDR3 is built from 15 residues. The V end lost 1 base, the J end lost 2 bases, and 11 bases lay between the germline ends. The CDR3 nucleotides read TGTGCCAGCAGCTTAGGGGGGGGGCTGCAAGAGACCCAGTACTTC. This encodes CASSLGGGLQETQYF.

This rearrangement joins TRBV5-1 to TRBJ1-2, with 11 positions matching TRBD1. This CDR3 comprises 15 residues. Germline assignment: CDR1 SGHRS and CDR2 YFSETQ. The junction had 5 bases not matched to a gene; V was cut back by 0 bases and J by 7 bases. The CDR3 protein is CASSLEGQGAGGYTF. The CDR3 DNA sequence: TGCGCCAGCAGCTTGGAAGGACAGGGGGCGGGTGGCTACACCTTC.

This chain's CDR3 is CASSEWQGAKGNTIYF. CDR3 nucleotide sequence: TGTGCCAGCAGTGAATGGCAGGGGGCGAAAGGAAACACCATATATTTT. V is TRBV6-1 and J is TRBJ1-3; 8 nucleotides align to TRBD1. The germline V gene encodes CDR1 MNHNS and CDR2 SASEGT. The V and J ends lost 2 bases and 4 bases, in that order; junction bases with no gene match: 7. The CDR3 is 16 amino acids.

V gene TRBV2 combines with J gene TRBJ2-7; possible D gene TRBD2, 7 bases. The CDR3 totals 15 residues. Deletions cut 4 bases from V and 4 bases from J, with 17 bases between. Germline CDR1 and CDR2: SNHLY and FYNNEI. The CDR3 bases are TGTGCCAGCAGTGGGTTAGGGGGAGGGCGATACGAGCAGTACTTC. Amino acid sequence: CASSGLGGGRYEQYF.

The chain joins TRBV2 to TRBJ1-2, with D maybe TRBD1 (6 bases). The germline CDR1 and CDR2 sequences are SNHLY and FYNNEI. V shed 1 base and J shed 5 bases, with 14 bases lying between them. There are 15 residues in the CDR3. CDR3 amino acids: CASSEGRQAGYGYTF. The CDR3 DNA is TGTGCCAGCAGTGAAGGGCGACAGGCCGGGTATGGCTACACCTTC.

This clone appeared a few times. The genes are TRBV29-1 and TRBJ2-7, with TRBD1 matching over 8 bases. This CDR3 has 13 residues. The junction had 5 bases not matched to a gene; V was cut back by 4 bases and J by 3 bases. Germline assignment: CDR1 SQVTM and CDR2 ANQGSEA. The CDR3 nucleotides are TGCAGCGTTGTTTTGGGGACAGGCTACGAGCAGTACTTC. Its translation: CSVVLGTGYEQYF.

The chain's CDR3 is CASSQDSAGWGNSSPLHF. In nucleotides, the CDR3 is TGCGCCAGCAGCCAAGATTCCGCAGGGTGGGGTAATAGTTCACCCCTCCACTTT. The rearrangement links TRBV4-3 to TRBJ1-6; D possibly corresponds to TRBD1 (5 bases). Germline V CDR1 and CDR2: LGHNA, YSLEER. V was shortened by 0 bases and J by 9 bases, with 21 bases between the two germline ends. This CDR3 is built from 18 residues.

This clone occurred a few times. The chain links TRBV11-2 to TRBJ1-1; D possibly corresponds to TRBD1 (6 bases). The germline CDR1 and CDR2 sequences are SGHAT and FQNNGV. The V and J ends lost 4 bases and 3 bases respectively, with 9 bases between them. The CDR3 spans 13 residues. CDR3: CASSSTGYTEAFF. DNA for the CDR3: TGTGCCAGCAGCTCTACAGGGTACACTGAAGCTTTCTTT.

This chain links TRBV5-8 with TRBJ2-7, with a tentative D call TRBD1 (6 bases). Germline CDR1 SGHTS, CDR2 YDEGEE. The germline V and J ends were trimmed by 4 bases and 3 bases, with 14 bases remaining between them. The CDR3 is made up of 14 amino acids. The CDR3 nucleotides read TGTGCCAGCAGCCGAACAGGGCCTCACTACGAGCAGTACTTC. This translates into CASSRTGPHYEQYF.

The chain joins TRBV7-2 to TRBJ2-5; tentative D call: TRBD1 (6 bases). This CDR3 has 14 amino acids. V lost 5 bases, J lost 3 bases, and 13 bases lay in between. Germline V gene sequence: CDR1 SGHTA, CDR2 FQGNSA. CDR3 amino acids: CASSTGQTKETQYF. The CDR3 region has the DNA TGTGCCAGCAGCACGGGACAAACGAAAGAGACCCAGTACTTC.

J is TRBJ1-6 and V is TRBV18, with TRBD1 matching 7 bases. The CDR3 totals 14 residues. Per germline, CDR1 KGHSH and CDR2 LQKENI. The junction had 6 bases not matched to a gene; V was cut back by 3 bases and J by 10 bases. CDR3 sequence reads: CASSPAGGDSPLHF. The DNA of the CDR3 is TGTGCCAGCTCACCCGCAGGGGGAGACTCACCCCTCCACTTT.